Below are 10 T cell receptor beta chains sequenced from a single sample in a study of control samples from healthy donors and cancer patients. Sequenced by immunoSEQ multiplex PCR; TCRdb stores in-frame clones only, minus some. The sample yields around 95,000 clones, about 90% seen once. Source material: blood. These receptors came from a woman aged 45-65 years in good health.

The sample holds one count of this clone. CDR3 region: CAWSTGPTYEQYV. In DNA, the CDR3 is TGTGCCTGGAGTACAGGGCCTACCTACGAGCAGTACGTC. The V call is TRBV30, the J call TRBJ2-7; tentatively, D is TRBD1 (6 bases). From germline, CDR1 is GTSNPN and CDR2 SVGIG (reference sequence). The CDR3 sequence is 13 residues long. The ends were cut back, 2 bases at V and 2 bases at J, with 10 bases in the middle.

The rearrangement uses TRBV9 and TRBJ1-3; D gene unclear. CDR3 length: 16 amino acids. V was pared by 0 bases and J by 2 bases, with 12 bases between. In germline, CDR1 is SGDLS, CDR2 YYNGEE. The CDR3 is CASSVDGRFPGNTIYF. CDR3 nucleotides: TGTGCCAGCAGCGTAGATGGGAGGTTCCCTGGAAACACCATATATTTT.

The chain joins TRBV7-2 to TRBJ1-2; possibly TRBD1 for D (5 bases). Trimming shortened V by 5 bases and J by 0 bases, and 16 bases separated the two germline ends. Germline CDR1 reads SGHTA; CDR2 reads FQGNSA. The CDR3 runs 16 residues. This chain's CDR3 is CASSPGGLRANYGYTF. The CDR3 nucleotides read TGTGCCAGCAGCCCGGGGGGACTGAGAGCTAACTATGGCTACACCTTC. Based on the CDR3 plus reference TRBV7-2 and TRBJ1-2, the full variable domain is GAGVSQSPSNKVTEKGKDVELRCDPISGHTALYWYRQSLGQGLEFLIYFQGNSAPDKSGLPSDRFSAERTGGSVSTLTIQRTQQEDSAVYLCASSPGGLRANYGYTFGSGTRLTVV.

The V and J genes are TRBV30 and TRBJ1-1; D is possibly TRBD1 (6 bases). V lost 5 bases and J lost 1, with 20 bases in between. Germline lookup yields CDR1 GTSNPN and CDR2 SVGIG (reference sequence). This CDR3 has 16 amino acids. CDR3 in amino acids: CAWSSTQGRSNTEAFF. CDR3 coding DNA: TGTGCCTGGTCCTCGACCCAGGGGAGATCGAACACTGAAGCTTTCTTT.

The gene calls are TRBV7-2 and TRBJ2-1; D perhaps matches TRBD1 (5 bases). V lost 5 bases and J lost 7, with 12 bases in between. The CDR3 spans 13 residues. Per the germline V gene, CDR1 is SGHTA and CDR2 is FQGNSA. CDR3 loop: CASSATRQNEQFF. In DNA, the CDR3 is TGTGCCAGCAGCGCTACCCGACAGAATGAGCAGTTCTTC.

A single count supports this clone. The chain combines TRBV6-5 with TRBJ1-5; TRBD1 agrees at 7 bases. CDR1 and CDR2 from the germline V gene are MNHEY and SVGAGI. The CDR3 consists of 15 residues. Trimming removed 7 bases from V and 1 base from J; junction bases left unmatched: 7. In DNA form, the CDR3 reads TGTGCCAGCACCCAGGGGGGAACGAGCAATCAGCCCCAGCATTTT. Its protein product is CASTQGGTSNQPQHF.

The chain has TRBV19 and TRBJ2-3, with TRBD2 matching 8 bases. CDR3 size: 16 residues. Unmatched junction bases numbered 6, after V lost 0 bases and J lost 4 bases. Germline CDR1 reads LNHDA; CDR2 reads SQIVND (reference sequence). CDR3 sequence reads: CASSIDHREGSDTQYF. The CDR3 coding sequence is TGTGCCAGTAGTATAGATCATCGGGAGGGTTCAGATACGCAGTATTTT. The full variable domain, rest sourced from reference TRBV19 and TRBJ2-3, is DGGITQSPKYLFRKEGQNVTLSCEQNLNHDAMYWYRQDPGQGLRLIYYSQIVNDFQKGDIAEGYSVSREKKESFPLTVTSAQKNPTAFYLCASSIDHREGSDTQYFGPGTRLTVL.

The rearrangement links TRBV6-1 to TRBJ1-4; a weak D match, TRBD1 (6 bases). V shed 4 bases and J shed 7 bases, with 19 bases lying between them. Germline V CDR1 and CDR2: MNHNS, SASEGT. This CDR3 has 16 residues. The DNA of the CDR3 is TGTGCCAGCAGTGCCGACAGGAGAACTGTAAGTGAAAAACTGTTTTTT. Its protein product is CASSADRRTVSEKLFF.

The rearrangement uses TRBV27 and TRBJ2-7; D gene ambiguous. This CDR3 is built from 12 residues. Trimming pared 4 bases from V and 1 base from J, leaving 5 bases between. Germline values: CDR1 MNHEY, CDR2 SMNVEV (reference sequence). For the CDR3, the DNA is TGTGCCAGCAGTTATATGTCCTACGAGCAGTACGTC. This sequence encodes CASSYMSYEQYV.

This chain connects TRBV14 to TRBJ2-3; 10 positions agree with TRBD2. Germline V gene lookup returns CDR1 SGHDN and CDR2 FVKESK. The CDR3 totals 16 residues. J was trimmed by 6 bases and V by 4 bases; bases with no gene match: 10. The CDR3 DNA reads as TGTGCCAGCAGCCCGTTTACTAGCGGGGTTGGTGATACGCAGTATTTT. Its translation is CASSPFTSGVGDTQYF.